The clone carrying this T cell receptor (beta chain) showed up many times. Antigen unknown. Newly diagnosed patients aged 18 to 65 had hyperthyroidism of under 2 months' duration. This entry is derived from a study of T cells in Graves' hyperthyroidism and ophthalmopathy. Whole-study findings and limits: Progression to ophthalmopathy was predicted a median of 6.5 months early. Most thyroid-expanded clonotypes above 0.001 were also found in blood.

The source material, RNA transcripts, was used to amplify TCR beta CDR3 regions. First-round RT-PCR targeting the TCR CDR3 was performed with the HTBI primer set. TCRdb re-analysed the multiplex PCR reads in MiXCR, keeping a single row per CDR3 protein. The sample has over 300,000 distinct CDR3 sequences, around 13% seen once; the top ten hold about 11%. This CDR3 has 14 residues. The germline V and J ends were trimmed by 7 bases and 6 bases, with 16 bases remaining between them. Germline V gives CDR1 SGHRS, CDR2 YFSETQ. Sequencing used blood. The rearrangement joins TRBV5-1 to TRBJ1-4, with D tentatively TRBD1 (6 bases). This receptor was identified in a woman in her fifties or sixties with Graves' hyperthyroidism. As DNA, the CDR3 is TGCGCCAGCGCCGAAAGGGGGTCGGATGAAAAACTGTTTTTT. Translated, it gives CASAERGSDEKLFF.